These T cell receptor beta chains were read from a single sample in a study of PD-1 blockade in classical Hodgkin lymphoma. Clones were read by immunoSEQ multiplex PCR, and TCRdb kept only the in-frame ones, dropping some. The sample has 39,000 or so clones, about 86% seen once. The sequenced sample was peripheral blood mononuclear cells (PBMCs), obtained before the second cycle of nivolumab. These receptors all come from a human donor with classical Hodgkin lymphoma. The CDR3 runs from the conserved cysteine through the conserved F or W. A D gene is named only where the DNA matches it firmly. Only part of the rows carry a size: once, few, many, or a class if the clone is expanded.

j_gene	abundance	d_gene	v_gene	CDR3nt	CDR3aa
TRBJ1-3	few	NA	TRBV6-4	TGTGCCAGCAGTGACGAAGGGCTTTCCATATATTTT	CASSDEGLSIYF
TRBJ2-1	NA	NA	TRBV28	TGTGCCAGCCAATCGATCTCTGAGCAGTTCTTC	CASQSISEQFF
TRBJ1-2	NA	NA	TRBV10-2	TGCGCCAGCAGTGACCTGGACAGTCTCTATGGCTACACCTTC	CASSDLDSLYGYTF
TRBJ1-5	NA	NA	TRBV5-4	TGTGCCAGCAGCTGGACGGTGAAGTATCAGCCCCAGCATTTT	CASSWTVKYQPQHF
TRBJ2-5	NA	NA	TRBV20-1	TGCAGTGCTAGAGGCCAAGAGACCCAGTACTTC	CSARGQETQYF
TRBJ1-1	once	NA	TRBV14	TGTGCCAGCAGCGGAGGACAACCGGAATTCACTGAAGCTTTCTTT	CASSGGQPEFTEAFF
TRBJ1-5	few	NA	TRBV27	TGTGCCAGCAGTAGTAGCCGGAATCAGCCCCAGCATTTT	CASSSSRNQPQHF
TRBJ1-6	NA	TRBD1	TRBV4-3	TGCGCCAGCAGCCAAGAAAAGGGGGACAGGGGATGGAATAATTCACCCCTCCACTTT	CASSQEKGDRGWNNSPLHF
TRBJ1-2	NA	NA	TRBV11-2	TGTGCCAGCAGCTTAGATCACGGCAGGGTATCTGGCTACACCTTC	CASSLDHGRVSGYTF
TRBJ2-7	NA	TRBD1	TRBV11-2	TGTGCCAGCAGCTTAGGGACAGGCACCTACGAGCAGTACTTC	CASSLGTGTYEQYF
TRBJ2-6	NA	NA	TRBV6-1	TGTGCCAGCAGTGAAGCTGGGGGGGCCAACGTCCTGACTTTC	CASSEAGGANVLTF
TRBJ1-4	NA	NA	TRBV11-2	TGTGCCAGCAGCTTAGTCCTCAACGAAAAACTGTTTTTT	CASSLVLNEKLFF
TRBJ1-5	once	TRBD1	TRBV29-1	TGCAGCGTGCTTACAGGGGGAGATATAGGCAATCAGCCCCAGCATTTT	CSVLTGGDIGNQPQHF
TRBJ2-1	NA	NA	TRBV9	TGTGCCAGCAGCGTAGGGGCGGGGATCTCCAATGAGCAGTTCTTC	CASSVGAGISNEQFF
TRBJ1-1	NA	NA	TRBV2	TGTGCCAGCACCCAAAGACAGCGTCGGATCACTGAAGCTTTCTTT	CASTQRQRRITEAFF
TRBJ1-3	NA	NA	TRBV7-2	TGTGCCAGCAGCTTATTAGGCTCTGGAAACACCATATATTTT	CASSLLGSGNTIYF
TRBJ2-3	NA	TRBD2	TRBV28	TGTGCCAGCAGTTCCTTAGCGGGAGGAACAGATACGCAGTATTTT	CASSSLAGGTDTQYF
TRBJ1-4	once	NA	TRBV6-6	TGTGCCAGCAGTTACGGGCAGGGAAGAGAAAAACTGTTTTTT	CASSYGQGREKLFF
TRBJ2-7	NA	NA	TRBV10-2	TGCGCCAGCAGTTTTGGCGGCTCTTACTCCTACGAGCAGTACTTC	CASSFGGSYSYEQYF
TRBJ1-2	NA	NA	TRBV4-3	TGCGCCAGCAGCCAAGATTGGGGGGCTAGCTATGGCTACACCTTC	CASSQDWGASYGYTF
TRBJ2-1	NA	NA	TRBV4-1	TGCGCCAGCAGCCAAGATAAGTATGAGCAGTTCTTC	CASSQDKYEQFF
TRBJ1-4	NA	NA	TRBV28	TGTGCCAGCAGTTTCCCACCCCAGTCCCGCTTTAAAAATGAAAAACTGTTTTTT	CASSFPPQSRFKNEKLFF
TRBJ1-1	NA	NA	TRBV7-8	TGTGCCAGCAGCCGCTTGGGGGTTGAAGCTTTCTTT	CASSRLGVEAFF
TRBJ1-1	NA	TRBD1	TRBV28	TGTGCCAGCAGTTCCACAGACAGGGAGTTTGCTGAAGCTTTCTTT	CASSSTDREFAEAFF
TRBJ1-5	NA	NA	TRBV5-1	TGCGCCAGCAGCCAGGGAGGTGTAAATCAGCCCCAGCATTTT	CASSQGGVNQPQHF
TRBJ1-3	once	NA	TRBV6-4	TGTGCCACGCCTCGACAGGTTCCGATGTCCTTCTCTGGAAACACCATATATTTT	CATPRQVPMSFSGNTIYF
TRBJ2-1	NA	NA	TRBV27	TGTGCCAGCAGATCCGACAGACCTCGCTACAATGAGCAGTTCTTC	CASRSDRPRYNEQFF